These 22 T cell receptor beta chains were all obtained from the same sample, sequenced in a study of blood T cells in healthy people across ages (dated by TCRdb to the mid-2010s). The library relied on 5' RACE. TCRdb shows the sequencer as Illumina HiSeq 2500. A second PCR of about 7 to 12 cycles was run with a J-beta primer mix and a sample-barcoded 5' primer. Using fastp at Q25 and MiXCR, TCRdb reprocessed the public reads and kept productive beta chains. Every entry covers one CDR3 protein and lists the most common genes and DNA from its rows. In all, the sample holds 1.5 million to 2 million distinct CDR3 sequences, and approximately 32% of those were seen once. The ten largest clones take up 10% to 12% of the sample. Material for sequencing was blood. The receptors come from a woman aged 30 to 39 in good health.

Ten or more counts support this clonotype. V and J are TRBV10-3 and TRBJ2-5; TRBD1 agrees at 7 bases. This CDR3 spans 13 amino acids. CDR1 and CDR2 (germline): ENHRY, SYGVKD. J lost 5 bases, V lost 6 bases, and 6 bases had no gene match. The CDR3 reads CAISPGQRETQYF. The CDR3 DNA sequence: TGTGCCATCAGCCCGGGACAGAGGGAGACCCAGTACTTC.

The chain carries TRBV29-1 and TRBJ1-1; D unresolved. Germline-derived CDR1 and CDR2 are SQVTM and ANQGSEA. The CDR3 extends over 12 amino acids. The V and J ends lost 7 bases and 9 bases respectively, with 18 bases between them. As DNA, the CDR3 is TGCAGCGAACAACTGGGAGATACAAAAGCTTTCTTT. Residues: CSEQLGDTKAFF. Full variable domain (remainder filled in from reference TRBV29-1 and TRBJ1-1): SAVISQKPSRDICQRGTSLTIQCQVDSQVTMMFWYRQQPGQSLTLIATANQGSEATYESGFVIDKFPISRPNLTFSTLTVSNMSPEDSSIYLCSEQLGDTKAFFGQGTRLTVV.

This clonotype was counted ten times or more. The CDR3 region is CASSEGGEQFF. CDR3 nucleotide sequence: TGTGCCAGCAGTGAGGGGGGAGAGCAGTTCTTC. The chain carries TRBV2 and TRBJ2-1, with D possibly being TRBD2 (6 bases). In germline, CDR1 is SNHLY, CDR2 FYNNEI. Trimming took off 3 bases at V and 10 bases at J, with 7 bases between the two ends. This CDR3 spans 11 amino acids.

This clonotype was seen repeatedly, ten times or more. The chain carries TRBV12-3 or TRBV12-4 and TRBJ2-6; D ambiguous. The CDR3 loop spans 17 amino acids. V gave up 3 bases and J gave up 0 bases, with 12 bases separating them. In DNA form, the CDR3 reads TGTGCCAGCAGTTTTAGGCAGCCCCTCTCTGGGGCCAACGTCCTGACTTTC. Its protein is CASSFRQPLSGANVLTF.

The gene calls are TRBV28 and TRBJ1-2, with 9 bases that match TRBD1. Germline V gene sequence: CDR1 MDHEN, CDR2 SYDVKM. V gave up 5 bases and J gave up 2 bases; unmatched junction bases: 6. This CDR3 has 15 residues. In DNA form, the CDR3 reads TGTGCCAGCAGTGATTTCACAGGGGGCAACTATGGCTACACCTTC. The encoded protein is CASSDFTGGNYGYTF.

This clonotype was recorded a few times. V usage is TRBV15 and J usage is TRBJ2-7, with 8 bases fitting TRBD2. The CDR3 consists of 17 residues. The V gene end was trimmed by 0 bases and the J gene end by 4 bases; junction bases not matched to a gene: 11. Germline V gene data show CDR1 as LNHNV and CDR2 as YYDKDF (reference sequence). The CDR3 here is CATSRDKVPERGYEQYF. DNA for the CDR3: TGTGCCACCAGCAGAGATAAGGTGCCGGAGCGGGGGTACGAGCAGTACTTC. Full variable domain (remainder filled in from reference TRBV15 and TRBJ2-7): DAMVIQNPRYQVTQFGKPVTLSCSQTLNHNVMYWYQQKSSQAPKLLFHYYDKDFNNEADTPDNFQSRRPNTSFCFLDIRSPGLGDTAMYLCATSRDKVPERGYEQYFGPGTRLTVT.

This clonotype appeared a few times. The chain has TRBV5-1 and TRBJ1-2; a possible D gene is TRBD1 (6 bases). The ends were cut back, 7 bases at V and 8 bases at J, with 18 bases in the middle. This CDR3 region has 13 residues. The germline V gene has CDR1 SGHRS and CDR2 YFSETQ. The CDR3 protein is CASAGHRTGGYTF. The CDR3, as DNA: TGCGCCAGCGCGGGACACCGTACGGGGGGCTACACCTTC.

This chain links TRBV28 with TRBJ1-2; D is perhaps TRBD1 (6 bases). Germline V CDR1 and CDR2: MDHEN, SYDVKM. CDR3 size: 12 residues. Trimming pared 7 bases from V and 8 bases from J, leaving 14 bases between. The CDR3 DNA sequence: TGTGCCAGCAATCCAGGGGCCGGGGGCTACACCTTC. Protein: CASNPGAGGYTF.

V gene TRBV10-3 combines with J gene TRBJ2-4, with no clear D. Trimming stripped 4 bases from V and 5 bases from J, with 9 bases between. This CDR3 spans 13 amino acids. Germline CDR1 reads ENHRY; CDR2 reads SYGVKD. The chain's CDR3 is CAISGFEENIQYF. CDR3 nucleotides: TGTGCCATCAGTGGATTCGAAGAAAACATTCAGTACTTC.

The J gene is TRBJ2-5, the V gene TRBV19, with TRBD1 matching over 9 bases. The CDR3 covers 14 residues. CDR1 and CDR2 from the germline V gene are LNHDA and SQIVND (reference sequence). V lost 5 bases to trimming and J lost 6 bases; unmatched junction nucleotides: 7. The CDR3 region is CASSPRQGVKTQYF. The CDR3 nucleotides read TGTGCCAGTAGTCCAAGACAGGGGGTGAAGACCCAGTACTTC. Based on the CDR3 plus reference TRBV19 and TRBJ2-5, the full variable domain is DGGITQSPKYLFRKEGQNVTLSCEQNLNHDAMYWYRQDPGQGLRLIYYSQIVNDFQKGDIAEGYSVSREKKESFPLTVTSAQKNPTAFYLCASSPRQGVKTQYFGPGTRLLVL.

The chain has TRBV7-8 and TRBJ2-1; tentatively, D is TRBD1 (5 bases). This CDR3 has 14 residues. The germline V gene has CDR1 SGHVS and CDR2 FQNEAQ. V gave up 5 bases and J gave up 8 bases, with 16 bases separating them. The DNA of the CDR3 is TGTGCCAGCAGCCCATTAACCAGGGCCCATGAGCAGTTCTTC. This gives the protein CASSPLTRAHEQFF.

This clonotype has a handful of counts. V gene TRBV29-1 combines with J gene TRBJ1-4, with D perhaps TRBD1 (5 bases). This CDR3 is built from 12 residues. Between the trimmed V and J ends, which lost 7 bases and 5 bases, there was a span of 11 bases. The germline V gene encodes CDR1 SQVTM and CDR2 ANQGSEA. Here the CDR3 DNA reads TGCAGCGGCGGGACGGCAAATGAAAAACTGTTTTTT. It is translated as CSGGTANEKLFF.

CDR3 coding DNA: TGTGCCAGCACCGAGTCGGGCAGGGGTAACACCGGGGAGCTGTTTTTT. Residues: CASTESGRGNTGELFF. This chain joins TRBV6-5 and TRBJ2-2, with D perhaps TRBD1 (6 bases). Germline V CDR1 and CDR2: MNHEY, SVGAGI. The length of the CDR3 is 16 residues. Trimming removed 7 bases from V and 2 bases from J, with 17 bases in between.

The chain combines TRBV27 with TRBJ2-3, with 8 bases matching TRBD2. Per the germline V gene, CDR1 is MNHEY and CDR2 is SMNVEV (reference sequence). The CDR3 is made up of 14 amino acids. V dropped 8 bases and J dropped 6; count of bases not matched to a gene: 10. CDR3 bases: TGTGCCAGCCGTGGGGGACTAGGCCCGGATACGCAGTATTTT. Translating it yields CASRGGLGPDTQYF.

Only a few counts were recorded for this clonotype. The V call is TRBV7-3, the J call TRBJ2-5; no clear D. The CDR3 sequence is 13 residues long. The V end was cut by 3 bases, the J end by 5 bases, with 10 bases between. Looked up from germline, CDR1 is SGHTA and CDR2 is FQGTGA. The DNA for the CDR3 is TGTGCCAGCAGCTTCTTAGACTCGGAGACCCAGTACTTC. It yields the protein CASSFLDSETQYF. The whole variable domain, filled in from reference TRBV7-3 and TRBJ2-5, reads GAGVSQTPSNKVTEKGKYVELRCDPISGHTALYWYRQSLGQGPEFLIYFQGTGAADDSGLPNDRFFAVRPEGSVSTLKIQRTERGDSAVYLCASSFLDSETQYFGPGTRLLVL.

The V gene is TRBV7-9, the J gene TRBJ1-1; D is undetermined. The V gene's germline CDR1 is SEHNR and CDR2 FQNEAQ (reference sequence). V dropped 6 bases and J dropped 0 bases, with 14 bases sitting between them. The CDR3 consists of 15 residues. The CDR3: CASRAQYRLNTEAFF. CDR3 in DNA: TGTGCCAGCAGAGCCCAGTACCGACTGAACACTGAAGCTTTCTTT. The full variable domain, its missing parts supplied by reference TRBV7-9 and TRBJ1-1, is DTGVSQNPRHKITKRGQNVTFRCDPISEHNRLYWYRQTLGQGPEFLTYFQNEAQLEKSRLLSDRFSAERPKGSFSTLEIQRTEQGDSAMYLCASRAQYRLNTEAFFGQGTRLTVV.

This clonotype has more than one count but fewer than ten. The chain has TRBV7-9 and TRBJ2-2; 7 nucleotides align to TRBD2. The CDR3 extends over 15 amino acids. CDR1 is SEHNR, CDR2 FQNEAQ, per germline (reference sequence). The trim removed 6 bases at V and 6 bases at J, leaving 10 bases unmatched. The CDR3 loop reads CASRTPTSYPGELFF. The CDR3 DNA reads TGTGCCAGCAGGACGCCGACTAGCTATCCCGGGGAGCTGTTTTTT.

This clonotype was counted only a few times. The chain uses TRBV6-5 and TRBJ2-3; a possible D gene is TRBD1 (5 bases). The germline V and J ends were trimmed by 10 bases and 4 bases, with 12 bases remaining between them. CDR1 and CDR2 (germline): MNHEY, SVGAGI. This CDR3 spans 12 amino acids. This chain's CDR3 is CATQGGADTQYF. CDR3 coding DNA: TGTGCCACCCAGGGTGGCGCAGATACGCAGTATTTT.

The chain employs TRBV9 and TRBJ2-3, with 7 positions matching TRBD2. Germline CDR1 and CDR2: SGDLS and YYNGEE. This CDR3 comprises 15 residues. V was clipped by 4 bases and J by 2 bases; unmatched bases: 7. CDR3 DNA: TGTGCCAGCAGCCCATGGGGGGGGATCACAGATACGCAGTATTTT. This sequence encodes CASSPWGGITDTQYF.

CDR3 protein: CASSESAGGLGSDTQYF. As DNA, the CDR3 is TGTGCCAGCAGTGAAAGTGCGGGGGGGTTGGGTTCAGATACGCAGTATTTT. The chain joins TRBV6-1 to TRBJ2-3, with 9 bases aligning to TRBD2. The germline V gene has CDR1 MNHNS and CDR2 SASEGT. The J segment lost 4 bases and the V segment lost 2 bases, leaving 10 bases of the junction unmatched. This CDR3 is 17 amino acids long.

This clonotype was seen a handful of times. The chain uses TRBV12-3 or TRBV12-4 and TRBJ2-6; D is uncertain. This CDR3 spans 12 amino acids. DNA of the CDR3: TGTGCGGGTCTCTCTGGGGCCAACGTCCTGACTTTC. Translated: CAGLSGANVLTF.

This clonotype was seen a few times. The chain combines TRBV10-3 with TRBJ2-2; TRBD2 aligns across 13 bases. Germline lookup yields CDR1 ENHRY and CDR2 SYGVKD. The V and J ends lost 11 bases and 5 bases, in that order; junction bases with no gene match: 11. The CDR3 loop spans 16 amino acids. Here the CDR3 reads CAPLAGGPVETGELFF. The DNA of the CDR3 is TGTGCCCCACTAGCGGGAGGGCCGGTGGAGACCGGGGAGCTGTTTTTT.